This T cell receptor beta chain was identified during a study of T cells in localized non-small cell lung cancer. V trimming: 4 bases; J trimming: 5 bases; junction bases outside the gene matches: 10. The germline CDR1 and CDR2 sequences are SEHNR and FQNEAQ (reference sequence). The CDR3 has 15 amino acids. Notes on this clone: The antigen is unknown.

The method was immunoSEQ multiplex PCR; TCRdb's version includes in-frame clones alone and lacks a portion of them. The data contain about 72,000 clones, just under 85% of them singletons. Whole-study results and caveats: Higher blood T cell density tracked longer overall survival. Uninvolved adjacent lung showed higher T cell clonality than tumor. Only one tumor region went through sequencing, so heterogeneity may still be there. Adjacent lung had a median around 60 of the 100 largest tumor clones.

The material was peripheral blood, obtained before any cancer treatment. The source is a female donor at least 60 years old with stage I lung adenocarcinoma. This rearrangement joins TRBV7-9 to TRBJ1-1, with TRBD1 matching 7 bases. The CDR3 sequence: CASSSKRGQVTEAFF. For the CDR3, the DNA is TGTGCCAGCAGCTCGAAAAGGGGGCAGGTAACTGAAGCTTTCTTT.